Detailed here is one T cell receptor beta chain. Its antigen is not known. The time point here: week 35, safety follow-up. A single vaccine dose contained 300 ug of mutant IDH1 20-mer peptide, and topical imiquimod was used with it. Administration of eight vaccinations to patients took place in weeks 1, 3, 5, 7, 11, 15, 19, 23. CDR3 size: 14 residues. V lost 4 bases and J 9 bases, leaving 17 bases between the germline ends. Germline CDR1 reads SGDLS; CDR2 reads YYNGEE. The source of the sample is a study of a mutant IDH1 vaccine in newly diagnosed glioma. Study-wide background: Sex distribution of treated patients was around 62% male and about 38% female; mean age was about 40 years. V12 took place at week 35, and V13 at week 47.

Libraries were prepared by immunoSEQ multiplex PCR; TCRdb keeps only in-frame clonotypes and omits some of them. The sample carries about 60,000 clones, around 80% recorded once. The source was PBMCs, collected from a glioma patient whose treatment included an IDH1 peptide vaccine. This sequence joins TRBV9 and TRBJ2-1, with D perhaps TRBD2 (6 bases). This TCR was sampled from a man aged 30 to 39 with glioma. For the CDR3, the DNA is TGTGCCAGCAGCCCCCCCGCCGGGGGAGGTGAGCAGTTCTTC. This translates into CASSPPAGGGEQFF.